This T cell receptor (beta chain) was recorded in a study of shared clonotypes between healthy human individuals. Study results and caveats: Sequencing depth was predicted to influence how clonotypes are shared among donors.

This clone was picked up one time. Its cognate antigen is unknown. This table comes from immunoSEQ multiplex PCR, and its TCRdb copy is limited to in-frame clones, with some not included. The repertoire holds 2,500,000 or so clones, approximately 93% seen once, with roughly 0.36% in the top ten. This CDR3 contains 15 residues. V lost 5 bases and J lost 1, with 14 bases in between. Germline V gene data show CDR1 as MDHEN and CDR2 as SYDVKM. The chain has TRBV28 and TRBJ1-1; TRBD1 is a possible D gene (5 bases). Sample: naive CD4+ T cells from PBMCs. Sample subset: CD45RA+ positively selected. The TCR comes from a man aged 18 to 30 in good health. Some clones in this sample may be carry-over from other donors' samples. The CDR3: CASSQPSGRNTEAFF. Written as DNA, the CDR3 is TGTGCCAGCAGTCAACCATCGGGACGGAACACTGAAGCTTTCTTT.